This entry is about one T cell receptor (beta chain). With 2 bases clipped from V and 1 base from J, the junction kept 6 bases outside the gene matches. From germline, CDR1 is MNHEY and CDR2 SVGAGI. The CDR3 has 16 residues. This entry comes from a study of blood T cell repertoires in COVID-19. Background on the study: Sites across the United States, Italy and Spain contributed samples from acute and convalescent COVID-19.

TCRdb's table, derived via immunoSEQ multiplex PCR, lists solely in-frame clones and lacks some. Altogether a few hundred thousand clones are present, approximately 90% being singletons, with the ten largest covering 1.2%. The sample taken for sequencing was PBMCs or T cells enriched from blood (not recorded which). The chain joins TRBV6-5 to TRBJ2-3; the match to TRBD2 covers 7 bases. The receptor comes from a woman under 30 who had recovered from COVID-19. This CDR3 is CASSYPGLGGTDTQYF. CDR3 sequence (DNA): TGTGCCAGCAGTTACCCCGGACTAGGGGGCACAGATACGCAGTATTTT.